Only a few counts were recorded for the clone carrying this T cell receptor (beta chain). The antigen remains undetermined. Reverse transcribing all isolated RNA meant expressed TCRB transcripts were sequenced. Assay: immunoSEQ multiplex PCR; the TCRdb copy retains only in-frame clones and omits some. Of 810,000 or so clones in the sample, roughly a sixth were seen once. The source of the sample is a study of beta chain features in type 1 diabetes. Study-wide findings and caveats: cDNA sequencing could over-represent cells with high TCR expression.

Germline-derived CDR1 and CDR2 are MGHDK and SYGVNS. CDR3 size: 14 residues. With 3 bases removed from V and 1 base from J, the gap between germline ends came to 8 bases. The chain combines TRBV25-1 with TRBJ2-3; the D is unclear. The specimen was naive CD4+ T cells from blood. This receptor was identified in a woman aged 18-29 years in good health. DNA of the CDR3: TGTGCCAGCAGTGAGACTGGGGGCACAGATACGCAGTATTTT. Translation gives CASSETGGTDTQYF.